This TCR beta chain was captured in a study of blood T cells in healthy people across ages. V shed 7 bases and J 6 bases; nucleotides not matched to a gene: 7. The CDR3 is 13 amino acids. The germline V gene encodes CDR1 SQVTM and CDR2 ANQGSEA. Isolated per sample were at least 6 million PBMCs. Next came a second PCR, run for about 6 to 12 cycles, which used a sample-barcoded 5' primer along with a J-beta primer mix. TCRdb reprocessed the 5' RACE reads with MiXCR, giving one entry per CDR3 protein. The repertoire has 600,000 to 1,000,000 distinct CDR3 sequences, 55% to 70% of them found once; the top ten carry over 20%.

The chain employs TRBV29-1 and TRBJ1-4, with 8 bases identical to TRBD1. The sequence was obtained from a man aged 25-40 years in good health. Source material: blood. CDR3 sequence: CSARTGLHEKLFF. As DNA, the CDR3 is TGCAGCGCCCGGACAGGGCTCCATGAAAAACTGTTTTTT.